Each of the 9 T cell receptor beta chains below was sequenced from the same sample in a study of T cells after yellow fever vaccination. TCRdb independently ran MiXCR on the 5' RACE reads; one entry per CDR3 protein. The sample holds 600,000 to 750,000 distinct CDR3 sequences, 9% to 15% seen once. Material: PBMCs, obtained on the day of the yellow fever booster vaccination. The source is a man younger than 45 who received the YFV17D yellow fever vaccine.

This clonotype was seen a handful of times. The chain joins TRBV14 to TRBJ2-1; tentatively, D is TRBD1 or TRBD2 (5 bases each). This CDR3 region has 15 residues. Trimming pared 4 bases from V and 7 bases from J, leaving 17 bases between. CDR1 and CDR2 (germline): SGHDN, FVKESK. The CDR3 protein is CASSPHKGEGNEQFF. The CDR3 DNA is TGTGCCAGCAGCCCTCATAAGGGCGAGGGGAATGAGCAGTTCTTC.

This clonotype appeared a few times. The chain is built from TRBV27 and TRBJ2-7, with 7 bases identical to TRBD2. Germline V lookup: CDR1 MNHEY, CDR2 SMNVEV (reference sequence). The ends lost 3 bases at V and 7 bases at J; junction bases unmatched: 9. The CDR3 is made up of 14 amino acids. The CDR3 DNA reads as TGTGCCAGCAGTTTTCTTGGCGGGAGTGGGGAGCAGTACTTC. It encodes CASSFLGGSGEQYF.

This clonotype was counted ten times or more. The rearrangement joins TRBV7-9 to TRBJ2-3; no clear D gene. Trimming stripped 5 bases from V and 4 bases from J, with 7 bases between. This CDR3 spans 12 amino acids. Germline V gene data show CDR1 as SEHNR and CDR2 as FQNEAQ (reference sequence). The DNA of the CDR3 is TGTGCCAGCAGCCCTGTGCCAGATACGCAGTATTTT. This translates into CASSPVPDTQYF.

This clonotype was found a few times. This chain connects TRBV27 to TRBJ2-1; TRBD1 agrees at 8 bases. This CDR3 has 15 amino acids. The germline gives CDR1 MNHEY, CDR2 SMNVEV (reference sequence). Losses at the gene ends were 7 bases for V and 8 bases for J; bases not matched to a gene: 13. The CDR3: CASMVLTGVGDEQFF. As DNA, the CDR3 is TGTGCCAGCATGGTGTTGACAGGGGTGGGCGATGAGCAGTTCTTC.

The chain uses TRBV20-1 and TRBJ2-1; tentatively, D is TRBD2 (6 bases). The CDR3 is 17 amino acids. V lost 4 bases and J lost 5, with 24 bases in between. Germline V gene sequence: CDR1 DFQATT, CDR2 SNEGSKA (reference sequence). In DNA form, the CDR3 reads TGCAGTGCTACCCTCAGGAGGGGAGGCCCCACCCACAATGAGCAGTTCTTC. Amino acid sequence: CSATLRRGGPTHNEQFF.

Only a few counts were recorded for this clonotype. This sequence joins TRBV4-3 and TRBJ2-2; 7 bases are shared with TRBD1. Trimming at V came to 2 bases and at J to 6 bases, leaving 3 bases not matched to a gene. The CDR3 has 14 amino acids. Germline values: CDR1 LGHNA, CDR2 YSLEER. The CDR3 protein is CASSQQQGPGELFF. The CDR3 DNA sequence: TGCGCCAGCAGCCAACAACAGGGGCCCGGGGAGCTGTTTTTT.

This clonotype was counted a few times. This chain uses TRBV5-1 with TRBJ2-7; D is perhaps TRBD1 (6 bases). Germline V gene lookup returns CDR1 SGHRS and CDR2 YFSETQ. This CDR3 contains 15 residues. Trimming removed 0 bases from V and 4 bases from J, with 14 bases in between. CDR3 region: CASSLETGATYEQYF. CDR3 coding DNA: TGCGCCAGCAGCTTGGAGACAGGAGCTACTTACGAGCAGTACTTC.

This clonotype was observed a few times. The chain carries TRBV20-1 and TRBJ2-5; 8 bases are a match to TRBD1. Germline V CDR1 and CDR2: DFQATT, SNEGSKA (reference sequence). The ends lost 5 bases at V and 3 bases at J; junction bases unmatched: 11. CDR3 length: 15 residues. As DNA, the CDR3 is TGCAGTGCTCATGATGGGCTGACAGGGGAAGAGACCCAGTACTTC. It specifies CSAHDGLTGEETQYF.

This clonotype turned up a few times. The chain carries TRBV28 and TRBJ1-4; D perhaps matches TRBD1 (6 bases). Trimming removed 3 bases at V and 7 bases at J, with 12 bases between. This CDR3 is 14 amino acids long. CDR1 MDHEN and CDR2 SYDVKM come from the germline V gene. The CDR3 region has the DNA TGTGCCAGCAGTTTTTCAGGGGCTAGTGAAAAACTGTTTTTT. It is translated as CASSFSGASEKLFF.